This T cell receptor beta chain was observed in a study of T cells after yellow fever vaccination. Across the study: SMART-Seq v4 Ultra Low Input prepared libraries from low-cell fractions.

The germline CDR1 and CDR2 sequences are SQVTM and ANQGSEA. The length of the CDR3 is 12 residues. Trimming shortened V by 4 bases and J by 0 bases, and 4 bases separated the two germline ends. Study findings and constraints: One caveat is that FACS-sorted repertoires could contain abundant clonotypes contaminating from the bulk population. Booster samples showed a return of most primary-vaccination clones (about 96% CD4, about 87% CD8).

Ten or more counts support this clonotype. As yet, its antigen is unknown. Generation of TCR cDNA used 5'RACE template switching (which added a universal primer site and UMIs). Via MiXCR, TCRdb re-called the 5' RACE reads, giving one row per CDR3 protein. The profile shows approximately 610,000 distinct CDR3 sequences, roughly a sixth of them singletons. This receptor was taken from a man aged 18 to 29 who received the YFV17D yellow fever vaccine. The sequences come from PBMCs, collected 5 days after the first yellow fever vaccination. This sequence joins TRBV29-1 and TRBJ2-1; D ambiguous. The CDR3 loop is CSVGISYNEQFF. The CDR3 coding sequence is TGCAGCGTTGGTATCTCCTACAATGAGCAGTTCTTC.